Below, one T cell receptor beta chain is given with its context. The antigen is unknown. With a much larger clone just one base away, this may be a read error. The data were obtained in a study of Graves' ophthalmopathy and Graves' hyperthyroidism. Broader study findings: It was with approximately 70% sensitivity and under 85% specificity that the model predicted ophthalmopathy progression.

CDR3 regions of TCR beta were amplified from RNA transcripts. Following a first-round RT-PCR that used HTBI primers, a second-round multiplex PCR was carried out. One entry per CDR3 protein results from TCRdb running MiXCR on the multiplex PCR reads. Among 620,000 or so distinct CDR3 sequences listed, about 20% were seen once. PBMCs came from roughly 9.2 ml of fresh peripheral blood. Germline CDR1 is MNHEY and CDR2 is SVGEGT. The CDR3 runs to 12 residues. This clonotype was sampled from a woman between 18 and 29 years old with stable Graves' hyperthyroidism. Some clones in this sample may be carry-over from other donors' samples. The chain couples TRBV6-2 or TRBV6-3 to TRBJ2-5, with no clear D. Sequencing used peripheral blood. The CDR3 protein is CASSYLAESQYF. CDR3 coding DNA: TGTGCCAGCAGTTACCTCGCCGAGAGCCAGTACTTC.